A selection of T cell receptor beta chains follows, all from one sample in a study of shared clonotypes between healthy human individuals. Here immunoSEQ multiplex PCR was the method, and the copy in TCRdb shows in-frame clones only, minus some. The sample lists approximately 530,000 clones, almost 97% occurring once. Material for sequencing was naive CD4+ T cells sorted from blood. Every receptor here comes from a woman aged 25 to 39 in good health. Both conserved end residues are part of each CDR3. The order of the fields is D gene, V gene, J gene, clone size, CDR3 DNA, CDR3 protein. The D gene is left open where the match is weak. The size entry is marked missing in some rows and otherwise reads once, few, many or a size class.

-	TRBV6-6	TRBJ2-2	-	TGTGCCATCGCCGGGGGCCCGAACACCGGGGAGCTGTTTTTT	CAIAGGPNTGELFF
-	TRBV19	TRBJ2-5	-	TGTGCCAGTAGTAAAGCCGGGACACAAACCGTAGAGACCCAGTACTTC	CASSKAGTQTVETQYF
-	TRBV19	TRBJ1-1	once	TGTGCCAGTACCCTCCCCCAACGCGGCCGAAGCACTGAAGCTTTCTTT	CASTLPQRGRSTEAFF
-	TRBV6-6	TRBJ1-5	-	TGTGCCAGCAGCCCCGGACTTTTTAATCAGCCCCAGCATTTT	CASSPGLFNQPQHF
-	TRBV28	TRBJ1-5	few	TGTGCCAGCAGTTTCCCCCAGCATTTT	CASSFPQHF
-	TRBV5-1	TRBJ1-4	-	TGCGCCAGCAGCAAAGGGGGTTTTTCAACTAATGAAAAACTGTTTTTT	CASSKGGFSTNEKLFF
TRBD2	TRBV5-1	TRBJ2-1	-	TGCGCCAGCAGCTTGACCCTAGCGGGATCGGATGAGCAGTTCTTC	CASSLTLAGSDEQFF
-	TRBV4-1	TRBJ2-7	-	TGCGCCAGCAGCCAAAGGGCAGGCTTCACTACCTACGAGCAGTACTTC	CASSQRAGFTTYEQYF
-	TRBV5-1	TRBJ2-3	-	TGCGCCAGCAGCTTGGGACGCACAGATACGCAGTATTTT	CASSLGRTDTQYF
-	TRBV19	TRBJ1-5	-	TGTGCCAGTAGTATGGGGACACCAGCAGGTCAGCCCCAGCATTTT	CASSMGTPAGQPQHF
-	TRBV15	TRBJ2-7	-	TGTGCCACCAGCAGAGATCGGGGGAGTTATAGCGAGCAGTACTTC	CATSRDRGSYSEQYF
TRBD1	TRBV6-4	TRBJ1-5	-	TGTGCCAGCATAGACAGGGAGGTGAGGAGCAATCAGCCCCAGCATTTT	CASIDREVRSNQPQHF
-	TRBV2	TRBJ2-5	-	TGTGCCAGCCGGGTAGCATGGGAGACCCAGTACTTC	CASRVAWETQYF
TRBD2	TRBV27	TRBJ2-7	-	TGTGCCAGCAGTTTCAAAGGACTAGCGCTCTACGAGCAGTACTTC	CASSFKGLALYEQYF
TRBD2	TRBV27	TRBJ2-3	-	TGTGCCAGCAAAGCGGGAGGGTACACAGATACGCAGTATTTT	CASKAGGYTDTQYF
-	TRBV11-3	TRBJ2-4	-	TGTGCCAGCAGCTTATTGAGATTTATGGCCAAAAACATTCAGTACTTC	CASSLLRFMAKNIQYF
-	TRBV6-5	TRBJ1-3	-	TGTGCCAGCAGACAGAGCTCTGGAAACACCATATATTTT	CASRQSSGNTIYF
TRBD2	TRBV27	TRBJ2-7	-	TGTGCCAGCAGTGCCCCCCTAGCGGGAGGGTACGAGCAGTACTTC	CASSAPLAGGYEQYF
TRBD2	TRBV28	TRBJ2-2	once	TGTGCCAGCTGTAGCGGGAGTGTGACCGGGGAGCTGTTTTTT	CASCSGSVTGELFF
-	TRBV28	TRBJ2-2	-	TGTGCCAGCAAACAAAACACCGGGGAGCTGTTTTTT	CASKQNTGELFF
-	TRBV28	TRBJ1-4	few	TGTGCCAGCAGTTTACAGCCTAATGAAAAACTGTTTTTT	CASSLQPNEKLFF
-	TRBV5-6	TRBJ1-5	once	TGTGCCAGCAGCACCGGGACTGATCAGCCCCAGCATTTT	CASSTGTDQPQHF
TRBD2	TRBV7-9	TRBJ2-7	-	TGTGCCAGCAGTCCCGGACTAGCGGGAGTCTTCTACGAGCAGTACTTC	CASSPGLAGVFYEQYF
TRBD2	TRBV5-1	TRBJ2-5	once	TGCGCCAGCCAGAGGACTAGCGGAGGAGAGACCCAGTACTTC	CASQRTSGGETQYF
-	TRBV2	TRBJ1-4	-	TGTGCCAGCAGTGGGTACAGGTATAATGAAAAACTGTTTTTT	CASSGYRYNEKLFF
-	TRBV28	TRBJ1-2	-	TGTGCCAGCAGACCCCACGGGGACTATGGCTACACCTTC	CASRPHGDYGYTF
TRBD1	TRBV6-6	TRBJ1-5	-	TGTGCCAGCAGGGACAGGGGACCCTGGAACAATCAGCCCCAGCATTTT	CASRDRGPWNNQPQHF
-	TRBV6-4	TRBJ1-2	-	TGTGCCAGCAGCCCCGACAGGTCCTTTAACTATGGCTACACCTTC	CASSPDRSFNYGYTF
-	TRBV7-9	TRBJ1-2	-	TGTGCCAGCAGCTCCGTGGCAGGGGTCGGCTACACCTTC	CASSSVAGVGYTF
TRBD1	TRBV28	TRBJ1-2	-	TGTGCCAGCAGTGACCTGACAGGGGCCGGCTACACCTTC	CASSDLTGAGYTF
TRBD1	TRBV11-1	TRBJ2-2	-	TGTGCCAGCAGCTCACGACAGGGTTCCACCGGGGAGCTGTTTTTT	CASSSRQGSTGELFF
-	TRBV5-1	TRBJ2-2	-	TGCGCCAGCAGCTTGTTAGGGTATGGTGACACCGGGGAGCTGTTTTTT	CASSLLGYGDTGELFF
TRBD1	TRBV6-5	TRBJ2-7	-	TGTGCCAGCAGTTCCCTGGGAAGGGGGCAAGATGAGCAGTACTTC	CASSSLGRGQDEQYF
-	TRBV10-3	TRBJ2-3	-	TGTGCCATCAGTGAGAAATCAGGAAGCACAGATACGCAGTATTTT	CAISEKSGSTDTQYF